This is a list of T cell receptor beta chains from one sample in a study of T cell repertoires in cytomegalovirus infection. From the reads, TCRdb called clonotypes with MiXCR, one entry per CDR3 protein. The sample contains just under 550,000 distinct CDR3 sequences, about a quarter of which appear only once. Sequences were obtained from PBMCs. The origin of the receptors is a human donor in good health (CMV status not recorded). Some clones in this sample may be carry-over from other donors' samples. Both conserved end residues are part of each CDR3. D genes are given only for firm matches. Size is omitted from some rows. Given values are once, few, many or a class for expanded clones.

d_gene	abundance	v_gene	j_gene	CDR3aa	CDR3nt
TRBD1	few	TRBV6-4	TRBJ1-1	CASSATGTTEAFF	TGTGCCAGCAGCGCGACAGGGACCACTGAAGCTTTCTTT
NA	many	TRBV12-3/TRBV12-4	TRBJ1-1	CASNPLGRNTEAFF	TGTGCCAGCAACCCCCTTGGCCGGAACACTGAAGCTTTCTTT
NA	NA	TRBV15	TRBJ1-4	CATSSREANEKLFF	TGTGCCACCAGCTCCCGGGAGGCTAATGAAAAACTGTTTTTT
NA	NA	TRBV19	TRBJ2-1	CASSTLMGPGVAGEQFF	TGTGCCAGTAGTACTTTAATGGGACCCGGGGTGGCCGGGGAGCAGTTCTTC
NA	NA	TRBV30	TRBJ1-1	CAWTKTANTEAFF	TGTGCCTGGACCAAGACGGCGAACACTGAAGCTTTCTTT
NA	NA	TRBV4-1	TRBJ2-5	CASSHHPPGRETQYF	TGCGCCAGCAGCCACCACCCCCCGGGGCGTGAGACCCAGTACTTC
TRBD2	few	TRBV7-2	TRBJ2-1	CASSLKAGWGSYNEQFF	TGTGCCAGCAGCCTCAAAGCGGGATGGGGGTCCTACAATGAGCAGTTCTTC
TRBD1	NA	TRBV5-1	TRBJ1-2	CASSVAGTGNYGYTF	TGCGCCAGCAGCGTTGCCGGGACAGGGAACTATGGCTACACCTTC
TRBD1	many	TRBV7-2	TRBJ1-2	CASSLGTEYGYTF	TGTGCCAGCAGCCTCGGGACAGAATATGGCTACACCTTC
NA	many	TRBV7-9	TRBJ2-5	CASSPIGSETQYF	TGTGCCAGCAGCCCGATTGGGTCGGAGACCCAGTACTTC
TRBD1	few	TRBV28	TRBJ2-3	CASSFGQDPTDTQYF	TGTGCCAGCAGTTTCGGACAGGACCCTACAGATACGCAGTATTTT
NA	NA	TRBV14	TRBJ2-1	CASSPEIEGWDEQFF	TGTGCCAGCAGCCCTGAAATCGAGGGTTGGGATGAGCAGTTCTTC
TRBD1	NA	TRBV4-1	TRBJ1-1	CASSQAGEGQINTEAFF	TGCGCCAGCAGCCAAGCCGGCGAGGGACAGATTAACACTGAAGCTTTCTTT
TRBD1	NA	TRBV5-6	TRBJ2-5	CASSLMGQVLETQYF	TGTGCCAGCAGCTTGATGGGACAGGTTCTAGAGACCCAGTACTTC
TRBD1	many	TRBV7-3	TRBJ2-1	CASSLWDRRYNEQFF	TGTGCCAGCAGCTTATGGGACAGGCGTTACAATGAGCAGTTCTTC
NA	NA	TRBV7-6	TRBJ2-7	CASSSWSGSQYEQYF	TGTGCCAGCAGCTCCTGGTCGGGCAGTCAATACGAGCAGTACTTC
TRBD2	NA	TRBV30	TRBJ2-1	CAWRTSGTHGEQFF	TGTGCCTGGAGGACTAGCGGGACTCATGGAGAGCAGTTCTTC